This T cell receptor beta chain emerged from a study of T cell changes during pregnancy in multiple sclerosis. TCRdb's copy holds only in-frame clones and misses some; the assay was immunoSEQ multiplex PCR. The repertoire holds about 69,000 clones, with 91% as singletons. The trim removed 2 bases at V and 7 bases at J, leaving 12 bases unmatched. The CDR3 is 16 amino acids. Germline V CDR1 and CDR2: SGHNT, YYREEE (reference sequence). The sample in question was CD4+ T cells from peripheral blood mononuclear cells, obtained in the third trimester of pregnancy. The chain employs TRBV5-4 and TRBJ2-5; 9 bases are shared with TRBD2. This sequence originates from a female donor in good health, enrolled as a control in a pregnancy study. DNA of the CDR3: TGTGCCAGCAGCTTTAAGGAGCGGGGGGAATTGGCGACCCAGTACTTC. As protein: CASSFKERGELATQYF.